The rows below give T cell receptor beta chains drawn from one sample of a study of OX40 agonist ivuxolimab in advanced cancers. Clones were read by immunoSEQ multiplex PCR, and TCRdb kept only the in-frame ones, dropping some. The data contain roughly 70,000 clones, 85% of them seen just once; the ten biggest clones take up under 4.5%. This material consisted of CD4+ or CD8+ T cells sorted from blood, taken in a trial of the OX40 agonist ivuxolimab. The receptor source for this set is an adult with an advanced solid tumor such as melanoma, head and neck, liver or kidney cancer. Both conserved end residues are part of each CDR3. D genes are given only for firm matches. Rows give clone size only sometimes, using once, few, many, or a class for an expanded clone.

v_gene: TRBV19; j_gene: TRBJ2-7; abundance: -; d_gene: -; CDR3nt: TGTGCCAGTACCCAAGCTCCTTCCTACGAGCAGTACTTC; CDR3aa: CASTQAPSYEQYF
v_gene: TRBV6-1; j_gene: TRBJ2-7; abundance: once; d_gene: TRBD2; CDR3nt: TGTGCCAGCAGTGCTCTAGCGGGAGTAAGTGAGCAGTACTTC; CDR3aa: CASSALAGVSEQYF
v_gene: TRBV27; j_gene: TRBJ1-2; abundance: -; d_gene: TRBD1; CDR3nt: TGTGCCAGCCTTACCCGAAGAGGACAGGGGGGCTATGGCTACACCTTC; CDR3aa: CASLTRRGQGGYGYTF
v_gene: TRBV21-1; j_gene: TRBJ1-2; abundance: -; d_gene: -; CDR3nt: TGTGCCAGCAGCAAAGCGGGAGCGGACGCCTCCATCTATGGCTACACCTTC; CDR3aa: CASSKAGADASIYGYTF
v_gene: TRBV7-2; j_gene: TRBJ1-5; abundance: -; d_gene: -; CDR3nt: TGTGCCAGCAGCACCTCGAATCAGCCCCAGCATTTT; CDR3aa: CASSTSNQPQHF
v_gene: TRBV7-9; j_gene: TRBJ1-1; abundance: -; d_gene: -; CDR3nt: TGTGCCAGCAGCCCTCCAGGCAGACTGGGGACTGAAGCTTTCTTT; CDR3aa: CASSPPGRLGTEAFF
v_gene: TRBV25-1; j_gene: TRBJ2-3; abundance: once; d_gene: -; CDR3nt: TGTGCCAGCAGTGAATTCCGAGGGCAGGGGATGCCAGATACGCAGTATTTT; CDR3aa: CASSEFRGQGMPDTQYF
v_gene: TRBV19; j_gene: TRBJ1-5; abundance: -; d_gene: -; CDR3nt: TGTGCCAGTAGTATAGTTCATGGCGGGGGACGAGGCAATCAGCCCCAGCATTTT; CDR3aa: CASSIVHGGGRGNQPQHF
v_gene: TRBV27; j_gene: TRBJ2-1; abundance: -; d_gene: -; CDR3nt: TGTGCCAGCAGCCCCGGTCCGGCTAGCTTAGAGCAGTTCTTC; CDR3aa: CASSPGPASLEQFF
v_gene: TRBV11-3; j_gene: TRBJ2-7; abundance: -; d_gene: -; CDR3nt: TGTGCCAGCAGCTTACAGGGTAAAGGGTACGAGCAGTACTTC; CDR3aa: CASSLQGKGYEQYF
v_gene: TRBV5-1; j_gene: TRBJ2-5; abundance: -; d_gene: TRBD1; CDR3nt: TGCGCCAGCACCCAGGGGGCAGGCTTCAAAGAGACCCAGTACTTC; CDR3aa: CASTQGAGFKETQYF
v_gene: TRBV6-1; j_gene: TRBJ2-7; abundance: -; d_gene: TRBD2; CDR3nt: TGTGCCAGCAGTGTCTTGGCTAGCGGGAGCTACGAGCAGTACTTC; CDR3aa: CASSVLASGSYEQYF
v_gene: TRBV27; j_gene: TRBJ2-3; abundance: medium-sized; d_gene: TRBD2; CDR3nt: TGTGCCAGCAAGTCTAGCGGGAGGGCTAGCACAGATACGCAGTATTTT; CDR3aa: CASKSSGRASTDTQYF
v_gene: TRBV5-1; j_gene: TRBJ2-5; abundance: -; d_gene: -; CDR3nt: TGCGCCAGCAGCTTGAAGGGGGGCCAAGAGACCCAGTACTTC; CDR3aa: CASSLKGGQETQYF
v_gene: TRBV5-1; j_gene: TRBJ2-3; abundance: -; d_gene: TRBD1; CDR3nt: TGCGCCAGCAGCCCTGGGACAGGGAAGGTAGATACGCAGTATTTT; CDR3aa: CASSPGTGKVDTQYF
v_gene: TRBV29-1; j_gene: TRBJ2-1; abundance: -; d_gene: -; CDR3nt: TGCAGCCCTGTGGAAGCGGTGAGCTCCTACAATGAGCAGTTCTTC; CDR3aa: CSPVEAVSSYNEQFF
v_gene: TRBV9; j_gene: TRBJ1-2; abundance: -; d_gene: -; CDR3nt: TGTGCCAGCAGCATTACCGGGGGCGGCTACACCTTC; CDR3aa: CASSITGGGYTF
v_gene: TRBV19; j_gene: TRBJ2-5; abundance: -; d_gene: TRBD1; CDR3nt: TGTGCCAGTAGGCGGACAGGGGTGGAGACCCAGTACTTC; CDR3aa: CASRRTGVETQYF
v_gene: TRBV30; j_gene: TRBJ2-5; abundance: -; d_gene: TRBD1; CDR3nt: TGTGCCTGGAGTTGGTCTCGGACAGGGGGCAGAGAGACCCAGTACTTC; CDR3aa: CAWSWSRTGGRETQYF
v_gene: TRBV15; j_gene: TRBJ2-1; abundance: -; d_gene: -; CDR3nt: TGTGCCACCAGCGTTAGAGGGGGCTCCTACAATGAGCAGTTCTTC; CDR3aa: CATSVRGGSYNEQFF
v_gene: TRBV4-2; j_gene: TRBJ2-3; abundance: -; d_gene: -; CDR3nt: TGTGCCAGCAGCCAAGACCCCCCGACTGCTGGCCAACCAGATACGCAGTATTTT; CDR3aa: CASSQDPPTAGQPDTQYF
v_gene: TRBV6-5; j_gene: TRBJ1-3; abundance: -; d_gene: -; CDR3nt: TGTGCCAGCAGTCCGTATCCAAGTGGAAACACCATATATTTT; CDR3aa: CASSPYPSGNTIYF
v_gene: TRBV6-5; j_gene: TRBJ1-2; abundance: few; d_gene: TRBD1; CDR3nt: TGTGCCAGCAGGGAGAGGGGGCGGTTGGAAGGCTACACCTTC; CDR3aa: CASRERGRLEGYTF
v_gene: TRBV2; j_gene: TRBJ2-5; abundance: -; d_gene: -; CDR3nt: TGTGCCAGAAAAAGGGGGGCCGAAGAGACCCAGTACTTC; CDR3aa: CARKRGAEETQYF
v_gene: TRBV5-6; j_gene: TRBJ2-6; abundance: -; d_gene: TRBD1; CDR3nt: TGTGCCAGCAGCTTGGCGGGACAGGCCTCTGGGGCCAACGTCCTGACTTTC; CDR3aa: CASSLAGQASGANVLTF
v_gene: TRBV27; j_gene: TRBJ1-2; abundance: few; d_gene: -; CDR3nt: TGTGCCAGCAGCAGGACGCTGGACTATGGCTACACCTTC; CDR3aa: CASSRTLDYGYTF
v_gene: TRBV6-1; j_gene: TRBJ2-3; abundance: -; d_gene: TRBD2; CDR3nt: TGTGCCAGCAGTGTCCGACTAGCGCCCACAGATACGCAGTATTTT; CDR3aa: CASSVRLAPTDTQYF